This T cell receptor (beta chain) was observed in a study of radiotherapy plus CTLA-4 blockade in lung cancer. CDR3 length: 17 residues. The germline gives CDR1 SGHDN, CDR2 FVKESK. The V segment lost 6 bases and the J segment 7 bases; nucleotides outside the gene matches: 9. This clone showed up just a few times. With ipilimumab providing CTLA-4 blockade, focal radiation was administered to patients who had chemo-refractory metastatic non-small-cell lung cancer. Using immunoSEQ multiplex PCR, the repertoire was profiled, and TCRdb retains in-frame clones only, with some absent. The sample has roughly 45,000 clones, roughly two thirds seen once.

J is TRBJ2-1 and V is TRBV14; 16 positions agree with TRBD2. The TCR originated in a human donor with non-small cell lung cancer who had a partial response to radiotherapy plus ipilimumab. Sample: peripheral blood, taken from a patient treated with radiotherapy plus ipilimumab. In DNA form, the CDR3 reads TGTGCCAGCAGGGCCGGGACTAGCGGGGGGGCTGTGAATGAGCAGTTCTTC. Its translation: CASRAGTSGGAVNEQFF.